This TCR beta chain was observed in a study of cytomegalovirus exposure and HLA in healthy donors. The PCR was carried out with 60 Vbeta primers and 13 Jbeta primers. The method was immunoSEQ multiplex PCR; TCRdb's version includes in-frame clones alone and lacks a portion of them. This table holds under 110,000 clones, around 85% found once. This clone was picked up many times. One end of the junction does not line up with germline, which may come from a read error. Germline V gene lookup returns CDR1 SGHAT and CDR2 FQNNGV. This CDR3 is 10 amino acids long. Material: PBMCs. V and J are TRBV11-2 and TRBJ1-1; a weak D match, TRBD1 (6 bases). The sequence was obtained from a man between 60 and 70 years old in good health and CMV-seronegative. The CDR3 sequence is CASSSRTATF. The DNA for the CDR3 is TGTGCCAGCAGCTCCCGGACAGCAACCTTT.